These T cell receptor beta chains were read from a single sample in a study of identical twins. TCRdb re-analysed the 5' RACE reads in MiXCR, keeping a single row per CDR3 protein. In the table there are 1.5 million to 2 million distinct CDR3 sequences, under 35% of which are singletons. The material sequenced was cord blood. The receptors stem from a newborn girl in good health. Both conserved end residues are part of each CDR3. Fields, in order: D gene, clone size, J gene, V gene, CDR3 DNA, CDR3 protein. D genes are given only for firm matches. A row's size may be missing; if present it is once, few, many or a size class.

.	.	TRBJ2-5	TRBV20-1	TGCAGTGCTAGGGGCCAGAGCTTCCCAGAGACCCAGTACTTC	CSARGQSFPETQYF
.	many	TRBJ2-7	TRBV4-1	TGCGCCAGCAGCCAAGATGACAGAGCCTACGAGCAGTACTTC	CASSQDDRAYEQYF
.	.	TRBJ2-1	TRBV4-1	TGCGCCTGCAGCCAAGGCCCGAGAATCTATGAGCAGTTCTTC	CACSQGPRIYEQFF
.	.	TRBJ2-5	TRBV20-1	TGCAGTGCTAGAGAAAGAAGGTTCCAAGAGACCCAGTACTTC	CSARERRFQETQYF
TRBD2	.	TRBJ2-1	TRBV18	TGTGCCAGCTCACCAAAGACAAAGAGCGGGGTTCCGTTCTTC	CASSPKTKSGVPFF
.	.	TRBJ1-5	TRBV5-1	TGCGCCAGCAGCCCTGCAGGGGATCAGCCCCAGCATTTT	CASSPAGDQPQHF
TRBD2	.	TRBJ2-1	TRBV20-1	TGCAGTGCTAGAGACCCGGGACTAGCGGGACTAAATGAGCAGTTCTTC	CSARDPGLAGLNEQFF
.	many	TRBJ2-3	TRBV2	TGTGCCAGCAGTGAACAACAGGGTTCTACGCAGTATTTT	CASSEQQGSTQYF
.	few	TRBJ2-3	TRBV6-2/TRBV6-3	TGTGCCAGCAGTATCACTAGAAGCACAGATACGCAGTATTTT	CASSITRSTDTQYF
.	.	TRBJ1-1	TRBV4-1	TGCGCCAGCAGCCATTCGGGGGCCCGGACGAACACTGAAGCTTTCTTT	CASSHSGARTNTEAFF
.	.	TRBJ1-2	TRBV20-1	TGCAGTGCTAGGAGGGGGACGGTTAACTATGGCTACACCTTC	CSARRGTVNYGYTF
.	many	TRBJ2-3	TRBV12-3/TRBV12-4	TGTGCCAGCAGCCTACAACAGGGAGGTGGCACAGATACGCAGTATTTT	CASSLQQGGGTDTQYF
.	.	TRBJ1-2	TRBV3-1	TGTGCCAGCAGCCCGCTTGGGAATAACTATGGCTACACCTTC	CASSPLGNNYGYTF
TRBD2	.	TRBJ2-1	TRBV5-4	TGTGCCAGCAGTCCCGTCCCGAACCTTAGCGGGAGTGGCAATGAGCAGTTCTTC	CASSPVPNLSGSGNEQFF
.	many	TRBJ1-2	TRBV5-1	TGCGCCAGCAGCTTGGACGGGGGCTATGGCTACACCTTC	CASSLDGGYGYTF
.	many	TRBJ2-7	TRBV6-5	TGTGCCACAAGCCCCAGTCTTAACTTTTACGAGCAGTACTTC	CATSPSLNFYEQYF
TRBD2	.	TRBJ2-7	TRBV12-3/TRBV12-4	TGTGCCAGCAGTTTGGTAGCGGGCGGTAGGTACGAGCAGTACTTC	CASSLVAGGRYEQYF
.	.	TRBJ2-7	TRBV20-1	TGCAGTGCCCTCTTTGATATTTCCTACGAGCAGTACTTC	CSALFDISYEQYF
.	.	TRBJ2-1	TRBV12-3/TRBV12-4	TGTGCCAGCAGTCCCCCGGGACGACTTAGCGAGCAGTTCTTC	CASSPPGRLSEQFF
TRBD2	.	TRBJ2-3	TRBV4-1	TGCGCCAGCAGCCAACGGGGGGGGGATTCAGATACGCAGTATTTT	CASSQRGGDSDTQYF
TRBD1	few	TRBJ2-1	TRBV12-3/TRBV12-4	TGTGCCAGCAGTACAATGAGACAGGGATGGAATGAGCAGTTCTTC	CASSTMRQGWNEQFF
.	once	TRBJ2-5	TRBV20-1	TGCAGTGCTAAGAGGTTAGAGACCCAGTACTTC	CSAKRLETQYF
.	few	TRBJ2-1	TRBV12-3/TRBV12-4	TGTGCCAGCAGTGCCTACCAGGGCGGGGAGCAGTTCTTC	CASSAYQGGEQFF
.	.	TRBJ2-1	TRBV24-1	TGTGCCACCAGTGATGCCCCCCTTAGCGCTGGTGACAATGAGCAGTTCTTC	CATSDAPLSAGDNEQFF
.	few	TRBJ2-7	TRBV2	TGTGCCAGCAGTGAACAGGGACCCCCCTACGAGCAGTACTTC	CASSEQGPPYEQYF
.	.	TRBJ2-3	TRBV25-1	TGTGCCAGCAGTGATCCTTCCCTGCGGGACCTCCGTACGCAGTATTTT	CASSDPSLRDLRTQYF
.	many	TRBJ2-4	TRBV29-1	TGCAGCGTTGAATACCTAGCTGGAACCAAAAACATTCAGTACTTC	CSVEYLAGTKNIQYF
.	.	TRBJ1-1	TRBV5-4	TGTGCCAGCAGAAGGGGTTTTAAGGCTTTCTTT	CASRRGFKAFF
TRBD2	.	TRBJ2-3	TRBV4-1	TGCGCCAGCAGCCAAGTCGGGGGGAGAGGTACGCAGTATTTT	CASSQVGGRGTQYF
.	.	TRBJ1-1	TRBV25-1	TGTGCCACCGTCACGGACCGGGGCCCGAACACTGAAGCTTTCTTT	CATVTDRGPNTEAFF
TRBD2	.	TRBJ2-1	TRBV20-1	TGCAGTGTCTTATTTCCTAGCGGGAGTCTGAACAATGAGCAGTTCTTC	CSVLFPSGSLNNEQFF
TRBD2	.	TRBJ2-3	TRBV6-6	TGTGCCAGCAGTTATGCGCGGGAGGGAGCAGATACGCAGTATTTT	CASSYAREGADTQYF
TRBD1	once	TRBJ1-1	TRBV29-1	TGCAGCGTTTCACTTCGACAGGGGAGGACTGAAGCTTTCTTT	CSVSLRQGRTEAFF
TRBD2	.	TRBJ2-2	TRBV29-1	TGCAGCGTTACTCGGACTAGCGGCACCGGGGGGCTGTTTTTT	CSVTRTSGTGGLFF
.	.	TRBJ1-2	TRBV21-1	TGTGCCGGCAGCTTCTGCCGGGGCTACACCTTC	CAGSFCRGYTF
.	few	TRBJ1-1	TRBV7-9	TGTGCCAGCAGCTTAGTGGAGGGCACTGAAGCTTTCTTT	CASSLVEGTEAFF
.	.	TRBJ2-1	TRBV20-1	TGCAGTGCTAGATCGAAACGGGACCCTTACAATGAGCAGTTCTTC	CSARSKRDPYNEQFF
.	.	TRBJ2-5	TRBV7-2	TGTGCCAGCACTTGGGCTATCCAAGAGACCCAGTACTTC	CASTWAIQETQYF
TRBD1	.	TRBJ1-2	TRBV3-1	TGTGCCAGCAGCACACACAGGGGCGATGGCTACACCTTC	CASSTHRGDGYTF
TRBD2	.	TRBJ2-3	TRBV10-3	TGTGCCATCAGTGAGTCGATTGCTAGCGGGAGCACAGATACGCAGTATTTT	CAISESIASGSTDTQYF